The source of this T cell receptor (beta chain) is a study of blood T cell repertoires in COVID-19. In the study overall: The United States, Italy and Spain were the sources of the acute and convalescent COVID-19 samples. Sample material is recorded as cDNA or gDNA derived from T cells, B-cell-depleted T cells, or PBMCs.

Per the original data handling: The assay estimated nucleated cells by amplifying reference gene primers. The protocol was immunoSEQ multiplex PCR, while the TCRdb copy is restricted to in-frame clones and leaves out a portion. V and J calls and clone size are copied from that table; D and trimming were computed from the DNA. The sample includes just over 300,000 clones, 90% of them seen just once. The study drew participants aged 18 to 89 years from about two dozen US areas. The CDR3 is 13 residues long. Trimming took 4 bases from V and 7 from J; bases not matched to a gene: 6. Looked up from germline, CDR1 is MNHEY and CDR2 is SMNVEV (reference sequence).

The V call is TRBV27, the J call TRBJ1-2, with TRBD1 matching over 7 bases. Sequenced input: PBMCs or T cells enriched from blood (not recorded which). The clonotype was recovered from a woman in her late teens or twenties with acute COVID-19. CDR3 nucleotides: TGTGCCAGCAGTTATGGAGGGGGCCTTGGCTACACCTTC. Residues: CASSYGGGLGYTF.